This T cell receptor (beta chain) was obtained from a study of naive and memory T cell subsets. Trimming removed 1 base from V and 6 bases from J, with 8 bases in between. The CDR3 contains 13 residues. CDR1 is LGHDT and CDR2 is YNNKEL in the germline V gene (reference sequence). Comment on this clonotype: Its antigen is not identified.

Both TRBC1 and TRBC2 were covered by a beta constant-region primer of two equimolar oligonucleotides. Ligated cDNA was amplified by four rounds of PCR with nested alpha and beta constant-region primers and SP2. Ligation attached a single-stranded oligonucleotide with a 12-nucleotide UMI and the SP2 primer to the cDNA 3' end. TCRdb re-analysed the UMI-ligation and nested PCR reads in MiXCR, keeping a single row per CDR3 protein. The sample lists over 110,000 distinct CDR3 sequences; about a fifth were seen once. The study's findings and limits: Activation and differentiation may alter RNA-based TCR counts. Over 90% of naive TCR sequences appeared only once, unlike memory subsets. Especially in CD8 cells, naive repertoires contained a few larger clonotypes, possibly CD45RA-re-expressing memory cells.

The material sequenced was naive CD8+ T cells from blood. The chain is built from TRBV3-1 and TRBJ2-3; D remains unclear. The TCR sequence derives from a human donor in good health. CDR3 loop: CASSQVQTDTQYF. The DNA of the CDR3 is TGTGCCAGCAGCCAAGTCCAGACCGATACGCAGTATTTT.